Listed here is a single T cell receptor (beta chain). What antigen it recognizes has not been identified. The input lacks base qualities; no much larger clone sits a single base away. This sample was taken from a study of cytomegalovirus exposure and HLA in healthy donors (dated 2017 in TCRdb). In the study overall: An earlier analysis of around 600 of the donors reported approximately 300 Gb of sequence data and 117 million unique TCR beta sequences from some 180 million T cells. An early release that covered around 590 HLA-typed donors contained around 300 gigabases of sequencing data and 65 million to 100 million unique TCR sequences. Of the 350 to 400 genotyped donors, about 80% fell in the genetic ancestry cluster associated with self-reported Caucasian donors. The study was designed to test whether signatures of past pathogen exposure could be identified by cataloging public T cell receptors. The study used immunosequencing to profile the T cell repertoires of about 670 subjects and linked those repertoires to cytomegalovirus serostatus. Along with the approximately 700-subject first cohort, a separate validation cohort of about 110 different subjects was used. To predict cytomegalovirus infection status, the study brought together high-throughput TCR immunosequencing, statistical association of individual TCRs with disease status, and machine learning. To study patterns of TCR occurrence, a later analysis re-analyzed previously published TCR beta repertoires from more than 550 donors and added high-resolution HLA genotyping. Rather than drawing on any new phenotypic data, the later analysis identified candidate immune exposures from TCR beta sequences and the way those sequences occurred across donors. An earlier analysis of about 620 of the donors applied high-throughput TCR beta sequencing to assess whether each TCR beta V gene segment acted as functional or pseudogenic. Donor age, sex, ethnicity and CMV serostatus were compiled together with the repertoire data. A later genetic analysis used genome-wide SNP genotypes for about three fifths of the 666 donors, treating that subset as a discovery cohort. Every repertoire in the discovery cohort had been generated on one and the same sequencing platform. HLA typing covered class I and class II loci at four-digit resolution. Typing coverage varied by locus: about 629-630 donors for A, B, C, DRB1 and DQB1; 500 to 550 for DQA1; about 590 for DPA1; about 450 for DPB1. Roughly five DR-DQ haplotypes were handled as single units for association and clustering because linkage in the cohort was strong. On average, around 230,000 unique TCR beta nucleotide sequences were sequenced per donor among 398 genotyped donors of the cohort, with roughly 19% of those sequences being non-productive. What the work shows at the level of the full study, not this receptor alone: Most CMV-associated TCR beta chains appeared to be HLA-restricted in a later analysis, and the HLA associations seemed to be driven largely by CMV exposure. In a later analysis, the rate of TCR association differed among HLA loci, with DRB1 alleles having the most associated TCRs and HLA-C alleles having the fewest. Strong co-occurrence of HLA alleles, especially DR and DQ, made assigning TCR associations to individual alleles difficult. At a false discovery rate of 0.05, a later analysis linked 16,951 TCR beta sequences to specific HLA alleles. CMV serostatus was the only immune exposure information available for the cohort. Broadly in line with IMGT annotations, most TCR beta V segments showed up in productive rearrangements about 90% or about 30% of the time in an earlier analysis of several hundred of the donors. While some public TCRs were present in many individuals, most TCR sequences turned up only very rarely across donors. A later analysis found that HLA-associated TCR beta chains were more clonally expanded and had lower generation probabilities than equally common non-associated chains. The study listed 170 or so TCR beta chains as associated with cytomegalovirus. Because HLA typing was unavailable for some donors at each locus, only the typed subset was used in association tests. The presence/absence analyses assumed that sequencing depth was roughly uniform across donors, and that assumption may not be true. Some IMGT-functional V segments, including TRBV6-2 and TRBV6-3, could not be distinguished by the 87-base-pair reads and were therefore excluded. A later genetic analysis reported fewer N-insertions in productive TCRs among donors in an Asian-associated ancestry cluster than the roughly 650-donor mean. The authors suggested that the approach could potentially be generalized to other disease states and immunological phenotypes. A further reported finding was that TCR beta sequences accurately predicted the HLA-A and HLA-B alleles for most subjects in the first cohort. A cluster of highly shared sequence variants was judged likely to represent a technical artifact of the sequencing pipeline. Three of the identified cytomegalovirus-associated TCR beta chains were confirmed in vitro to be specific for cytomegalovirus antigens. This cohort had only TCR beta chains sequenced, and the lack of alpha or paired-chain data limited which features could be detected. Correlated functional status among segregating V segments might reflect linkage disequilibrium, but an unknown experimental factor could not be ruled out. Because counts were too low, around 17 rarely observed V segments, including chromosome 9 orphons, were left out of the earlier analysis of about 620 of the donors. In a later genetic analysis, a missense DCLRE1C variant was associated with V-gene and J-gene trimming of TCR beta chains, and the association was replicated in an independent cohort. The classifier was reported to diagnose cytomegalovirus status with high specificity and sensitivity in both the original and validation cohorts. According to a later analysis, parvovirus B19, influenza, CMV and Epstein-Barr virus appeared linked to several top co-occurrence clusters.

A distance of 15 bases separates the germline ends of V and J, which lose 2 bases and 5 bases respectively. The CDR3 starts with the cysteine, ends with the phenylalanine, and has 16 residues. Kept here is only the CDR3 DNA, which spans 48 bases and is read in frame from base 1. For CDR1 and CDR2, the germline V gene lists SGHTA and FQGNSA. Library prep was done by the immunoSEQ multiplex PCR assay. For the multiplex PCR, a mixture combining 60 forward primers for TCR Vbeta segments and 13 reverse primers for TCR Jbeta segments was used. The CDR3 region of rearranged TCR beta genes was amplified from genomic DNA by a multiplex PCR assay. The amplified TCR beta libraries were sequenced on the Illumina HiSeq System as 87-base-pair reads. The authors' analysis ran thus. A later analysis tallied tens of millions of unique TCR beta chains across the 666 repertoires, and approximately 11 million of those chains were shared by two or more donors. Raw reads were error-corrected and collapsed into unique sequences by a nearest-neighbor algorithm in which closely related sequences were merged to remove PCR and sequencing errors. Alignment of CDR3 sequences to IMGT reference sequences was used to assign V, D and J gene segments. For a sequence to be retained, a match of at least six nucleotides to both a V gene segment and a J gene segment was required. A rearrangement counted as productive if the CDR3 had no stop codons and remained in frame with V and J, and every other rearrangement counted as non-productive. CDR3 was defined by IMGT convention, running from the second conserved V-encoded cysteine to the conserved J-encoded phenylalanine. The earlier analysis of 587 of the donors excluded any sequence lacking an unambiguous match to a single V gene segment. In an earlier analysis of 587 of the donors, V segments were called functional above 56.7% productive rearrangements and were called segregating when the between-donor standard deviation exceeded 5%. A statistical classification framework was built for diagnosing cytomegalovirus status from the catalog of TCR beta chain sequences. In a later analysis, V and J genes were assigned by comparing TCR nucleotide sequences against IMGT/GENE-DB human TR gene sequences. A later analysis assigned CDR3 sequences and most-parsimonious VDJ recombination scenarios with the TCRdist pipeline. A later analysis defined each TCR beta chain by its CDR3 amino acid sequence plus V-gene family, and excluded reads lacking a unique V-gene family. To address suspected cross-contamination and a sequencing artifact, a later analysis removed over 500 highly shared, low-generation-probability nucleotide sequences. In a later analysis, a clonal expansion index was calculated for each public chain from normalized within-repertoire ranks of inferred template counts. In a later analysis, generation probabilities were computed using a VDJ recombination model fitted to out-of-frame rearrangements, and the results were checked against IGoR. In a later analysis, TCR-TCR, TCR-HLA and TCR-CMV co-occurrence was scored with hypergeometric tests, and a repertoire-size bias correction was applied to TCR pairs. False discovery rates were estimated in a later analysis by permuting HLA or CMV assignments 20 times. In a later analysis, co-occurring TCRs were grouped using DBSCAN, and TCRdist sequence similarity was added for clustering within HLA-allele-positive subsets. Repertoires with fewer than 30,000 or more than 120,000 public chains, plus five repertoires with anomalous nucleotide sharing, were excluded from co-occurrence clustering. The source is immuneACCESS, and TCRdb retained only in-frame sequences with V and J called. Part of the clones is not carried over; for the studies checked, unresolved V genes explain less than half of this, and the remainder is unexplained. Clone size and V and J calls were adopted from that table, with D and trimming inferred from the DNA. Recorded for this sample are just over 150,000 clones; approximately 80% of them occurred a single time. Roughly 6.7% of the sample goes to the ten largest clones.

In total, over 600 healthy bone marrow donors made up the cohort. At the time of sampling, all cohort members were nominally healthy, though unrecorded immune exposures were likely present. The donor tested CMV seropositive, placing the donor among the roughly 300 seropositive members of the cohort. Every donor gave a peripheral blood sample, and the peripheral blood mononuclear cells from that sample were used for TCR beta sequencing. Genomic DNA was extracted from the blood cell samples with the Qiagen DNeasy Blood Extraction Kit. Material for sequencing was PBMCs. This receptor chain uses TRBV7-2 and TRBJ1-4; the D gene cannot be resolved reliably. The sequence came from a middle-aged man in good health and CMV-seropositive. The base sequence is TGTGCCAGCAGCTTAAGCCACTGGGGAGGGAATGAAAAACTGTTTTTT. Its translation is CASSLSHWGGNEKLFF. Reference TRBV7-2 and TRBJ1-4 proteins supply the regions before and after the CDR3; the full variable domain is: GAGVSQSPSNKVTEKGKDVELRCDPISGHTALYWYRQSLGQGLEFLIYFQGNSAPDKSGLPSDRFSAERTGGSVSTLTIQRTQQEDSAVYLCASSLSHWGGNEKLFFGSGTQLSVL.